These T cell receptor beta chains were read from a single sample in a study of blood T cell repertoires in COVID-19. The data were produced by immunoSEQ multiplex PCR, yet TCRdb's version contains in-frame clones alone and is incomplete. Seen here are 95,000 to 110,000 clones, roughly 82% observed once, and the top ten hold 12%. The specimen sequenced was peripheral blood. The receptors were sampled from a human donor in a cohort sampled during active COVID-19. CDR3s include the opening cysteine and the closing phenylalanine or tryptophan. The D gene is left open where the match is weak. Clone sizes are given selectively: once, few, many, or a class where the clone is expanded.

>-|TRBJ1-6|-|TRBV5-1
TGCGCCAGCAGCTTGCGGGAGACCTCCTATAATTCACCCCTCCACTTT
CASSLRETSYNSPLHF
>-|TRBJ1-1|-|TRBV3-1/TRBV3-2
TGTGCCAGCAGCCCCTACGGGGGATTAATGAACACTGAAGCTTTCTTT
CASSPYGGLMNTEAFF
>TRBD1|TRBJ1-6|-|TRBV19
TGTGCCAGTAGTCCAACCGGGACAGGCTATAATTCACCCCTCCACTTT
CASSPTGTGYNSPLHF
>-|TRBJ1-6|-|TRBV25-1
TGTGCCAGCAGTATCGTGAGCTCCTATAATTCACCCCTCCACTTT
CASSIVSSYNSPLHF
>-|TRBJ1-1|few|TRBV29-1
TGCAGCGGGGGGCGCATGAACACTGAAGCTTTCTTT
CSGGRMNTEAFF
>TRBD2|TRBJ2-5|-|TRBV5-1
TGCGCCAGCAGCGAAACTAGCGGGGACGTGGGGACCCAGTACTTC
CASSETSGDVGTQYF
>TRBD1|TRBJ2-7|-|TRBV5-5
TGTGCCAGCATGGGCAGGGGGCTCGACGAGCAGTACTTC
CASMGRGLDEQYF
>-|TRBJ2-2|-|TRBV7-3
TGTGCCAGCAGCTTAAATGGAGGCCTGAACCCCGGGGAGCTGTTTTTT
CASSLNGGLNPGELFF
>TRBD1|TRBJ1-2|once|TRBV5-4
TGTGCCAGCAGCTCTAACTCACAGGGGAACTATGGCTACACCTTC
CASSSNSQGNYGYTF
>TRBD1|TRBJ1-2|few|TRBV15
TGTGCCACCAGCTCCCGGACAGGGAGCGGCTACACCTTC
CATSSRTGSGYTF
>-|TRBJ2-3|few|TRBV7-8
TGTGCCAGCAGCTCCCCCGCGGAAGATACGCAGTATTTT
CASSSPAEDTQYF
>-|TRBJ1-1|-|TRBV5-1
TGCGCCAGCAGCGGGGACACACAGAACACTGAAGCTTTCTTT
CASSGDTQNTEAFF
>-|TRBJ2-7|-|TRBV30
TGTGCCTTGCAGGTAGGCTACGAGCAGTACTTC
CALQVGYEQYF
>TRBD1|TRBJ2-7|-|TRBV18
TGTGCCAGCTCACCAAGAGGACAGGGGGCTGCCGAGCAGTACTTC
CASSPRGQGAAEQYF
>-|TRBJ2-3|once|TRBV4-3
TGCGCCAGCAGCCAAGGGGGCCCTGGTCGGGTGGATACGCAGTATTTT
CASSQGGPGRVDTQYF
>TRBD1|TRBJ1-1|once|TRBV5-8
TGTGCCAGCACCCTGAGGCCAGGGGGAAGCATGAACACTGAAGCTTTCTTT
CASTLRPGGSMNTEAFF
>-|TRBJ2-4|-|TRBV11-2
TGTGCCAGCAGCTTCCCCGTACAGGGCGGACTAGCCAAAAACATTCAGTACTTC
CASSFPVQGGLAKNIQYF
>-|TRBJ2-5|-|TRBV7-8
TGTGCCAGCAGCTCTCAAGAGACCCAGTACTTC
CASSSQETQYF
>-|TRBJ2-1|-|TRBV11-1
TGTGCCAGCAGCCTAAGGAGGTCCTCCTACAATGAGCAGTTCTTC
CASSLRRSSYNEQFF
>-|TRBJ2-5|-|TRBV4-2
TGTGCCAGCAGCCAAGCTGTAGAGGTGGGGACCCAGTACTTC
CASSQAVEVGTQYF
>-|TRBJ2-7|-|TRBV11-2
TGTGCCAGCAGCTTAATGTGGCGGGGCGGGGACGAGCAGTACTTC
CASSLMWRGGDEQYF
>-|TRBJ2-7|-|TRBV4-3
TGCGCCAGCAGCCAAGGTAGTTCCTACGAGCAGTACTTC
CASSQGSSYEQYF
>-|TRBJ1-2|-|TRBV6-2/TRBV6-3
TGTGCCAGCAGTTCCCGGTGGGGCTACACCTTC
CASSSRWGYTF
>TRBD1|TRBJ1-1|-|TRBV6-2/TRBV6-3
TGTGCCAGCAGCCCCGGACAGGGGGCTCTGACTGAAGCTTTCTTT
CASSPGQGALTEAFF
>-|TRBJ1-5|-|TRBV19
TGTGCCAGTAGTACCCGGGGTGAAGGTCGAGGACAGCCCCAGCATTTT
CASSTRGEGRGQPQHF
>-|TRBJ1-1|few|TRBV9
TGTGCCAGCAGCGTAGCAGGCTCCTTGAACACTGAAGCTTTCTTT
CASSVAGSLNTEAFF
>-|TRBJ1-1|-|TRBV20-1
TGCAGACCCCTGAATCGGACTGAAGCTTTCTTT
CRPLNRTEAFF
>TRBD1|TRBJ2-1|-|TRBV9
TGTGCCAGCAGCCTCGGGACAGGGGTCTACAATGAGCAGTTCTTC
CASSLGTGVYNEQFF
>TRBD1|TRBJ2-5|-|TRBV11-3
TGTGCCAGCAGCGCACGGGACAGGGGGCTAGAGACCCAGTACTTC
CASSARDRGLETQYF
>TRBD2|TRBJ2-7|-|TRBV5-8
TGTGCCAGCAGCTTGGGGCTAGCGGGGACCTACGAGCAGTACTTC
CASSLGLAGTYEQYF
>-|TRBJ2-5|-|TRBV7-2
TGTGCCAGCAGCTTAGTAGCCCGGGGGGAGACCCAGTACTTC
CASSLVARGETQYF
>TRBD1|TRBJ1-3|-|TRBV11-3
TGTGCCAGCAGCTCGACAGGGACTGGAAACACCATATATTTT
CASSSTGTGNTIYF
>-|TRBJ1-4|-|TRBV12-3/TRBV12-4
TGTGCCAGCAGTCTTAGAGAAAAACTGTTTTTT
CASSLREKLFF
>TRBD2|TRBJ2-1|-|TRBV7-8
TGTGCCAGCGCAGAGGGGCGACTAGCGCCTTACAATGAGCAGTTCTTC
CASAEGRLAPYNEQFF
>TRBD1|TRBJ1-3|-|TRBV19
TGTGCCAGTACCCCGGGACAGGGAACTGGAAACACCATATATTTT
CASTPGQGTGNTIYF
>-|TRBJ1-1|-|TRBV9
TGTGCCAGCAGCGTAGTCGGGGGGCTGAACACTGAAGCTTTCTTT
CASSVVGGLNTEAFF
>-|TRBJ1-3|-|TRBV5-1
TGCGCCAGCAGCTTGGCGGCGGGGGGCAACTCTGGAAACACCATATATTTT
CASSLAAGGNSGNTIYF
>-|TRBJ1-5|-|TRBV2
TGTGCCAGCCACGTCCGCGAGAGCAATCAGCCCCAGCATTTT
CASHVRESNQPQHF
>-|TRBJ1-2|-|TRBV18
TGTGCCAGCTCACCACGGCCGGGTGGCTATGGCTACACCTTC
CASSPRPGGYGYTF
>TRBD1|TRBJ1-2|medium-sized|TRBV2
TGTGCCAGCAGTCGACAGGGCTCTAACTATGGCTACACCTTC
CASSRQGSNYGYTF
>-|TRBJ1-2|-|TRBV5-8
TGTGCCAGCAGCCCTGGGCGCAGGGAGGGGTATGGCTACACCTTC
CASSPGRREGYGYTF
>-|TRBJ2-1|-|TRBV5-4
TGTGCCAGCAGCTTGGCTGTATCAAGCCATGAGCAGTTCTTC
CASSLAVSSHEQFF
>-|TRBJ1-1|-|TRBV27
TGTGCCAGCAGTTTATCAGGAGGACAGACCCGGAACACTGAAGCTTTCTTT
CASSLSGGQTRNTEAFF
>-|TRBJ2-2|-|TRBV9
TGTGCCAGCAGCGCTCAGGGCACGCAAGGCGGGGAGCTGTTTTTT
CASSAQGTQGGELFF
>TRBD2|TRBJ2-2|-|TRBV6-5
TGTGCCAGCAGGGTCGGGACTAAGGGGACCGGGGAGCTGTTTTTT
CASRVGTKGTGELFF
>TRBD2|TRBJ2-5|-|TRBV11-3
TGTGCCAGCAGCTTAGCGGGGACTAGCATACAAGAGACCCAGTACTTC
CASSLAGTSIQETQYF
>TRBD1|TRBJ1-2|-|TRBV2
TGTGCCAGCAGTGTGGGCAGGGGGAACTATGGCTACACCTTC
CASSVGRGNYGYTF
>-|TRBJ2-3|-|TRBV5-1
TGCGCCAGCAGCTTGGATCTGCGCGGTAACACAGATACGCAGTATTTT
CASSLDLRGNTDTQYF
>-|TRBJ2-7|-|TRBV6-6
TGTGCCAGCACGGTAGGGGACTCCTACGAGCAGTACTTC
CASTVGDSYEQYF
>TRBD1|TRBJ1-2|-|TRBV4-2
TGTGCCAGCAGCCAAGATATGGGGACAGGGGACTATGGCTACACCTTC
CASSQDMGTGDYGYTF
>TRBD1|TRBJ1-4|-|TRBV19
TGTGCCAGTAGTATGGGGACAGGGGGCGAAAAACTGTTTTTT
CASSMGTGGEKLFF
>-|TRBJ1-5|-|TRBV6-9
TGTGCCAGCAGTTCCTGGGACGGGGGTCAGCCCCAGCATTTT
CASSSWDGGQPQHF
>-|TRBJ1-2|-|TRBV7-8
TGTGCCAGCAGCCCCGGAGGTTTCTGGGGGCATGGCTACACCTTC
CASSPGGFWGHGYTF
>TRBD1|TRBJ1-2|few|TRBV3-1/TRBV3-2
TGTGCCAGCAGCCAAGTGGGGTGGCCAGGGGGTTCGTCTAACTATGGCTACACCTTC
CASSQVGWPGGSSNYGYTF
>TRBD1|TRBJ1-2|-|TRBV5-4
TGTGCCAGCAGCTTGGACAGGGGGGAAGGCTACACCTTC
CASSLDRGEGYTF
>TRBD1|TRBJ2-3|-|TRBV6-5
TGTGCCAGCAGCCTTCGACAGGGGGCGAAAGATACGCAGTATTTT
CASSLRQGAKDTQYF
>TRBD2|TRBJ2-2|many|TRBV9
TGTGCCAGCAGCCCAGGGAGGGCGTCGGGGACCGGGGAGCTGTTTTTT
CASSPGRASGTGELFF
>-|TRBJ1-5|once|TRBV7-8
TGTGCCAGCAGCTTAGGACCCGGAGACGGTCAGCCCCAGCATTTT
CASSLGPGDGQPQHF